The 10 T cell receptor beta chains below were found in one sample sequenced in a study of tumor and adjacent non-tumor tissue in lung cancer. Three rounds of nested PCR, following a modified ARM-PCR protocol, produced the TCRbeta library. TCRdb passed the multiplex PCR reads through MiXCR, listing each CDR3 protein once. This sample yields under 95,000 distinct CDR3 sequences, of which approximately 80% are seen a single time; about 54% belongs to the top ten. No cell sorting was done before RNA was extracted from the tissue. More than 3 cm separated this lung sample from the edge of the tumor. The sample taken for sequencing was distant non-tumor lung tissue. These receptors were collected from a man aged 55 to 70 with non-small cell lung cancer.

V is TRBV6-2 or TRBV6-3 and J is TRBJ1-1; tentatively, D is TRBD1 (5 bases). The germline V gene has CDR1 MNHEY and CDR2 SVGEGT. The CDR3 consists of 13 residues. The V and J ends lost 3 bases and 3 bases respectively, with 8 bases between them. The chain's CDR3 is CASSYGGYTEAFF. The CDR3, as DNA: TGTGCCAGCAGTTATGGGGGGTACACTGAAGCTTTCTTT.

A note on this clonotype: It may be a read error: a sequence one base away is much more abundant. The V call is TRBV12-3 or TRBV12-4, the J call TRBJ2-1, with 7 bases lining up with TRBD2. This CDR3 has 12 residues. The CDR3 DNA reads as TGTGCCAGCAACCCCAGGGAGGGTGAGCAGTTATTC. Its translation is CASNPREGEQLF.

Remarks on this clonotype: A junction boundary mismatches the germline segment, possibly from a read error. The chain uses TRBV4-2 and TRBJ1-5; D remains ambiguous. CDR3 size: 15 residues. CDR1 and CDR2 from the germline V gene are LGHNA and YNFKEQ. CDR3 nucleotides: TGTGCCAGCAGCCAAGATGTTCGTAGCAATCAGCCCCTGCATTTT. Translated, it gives CASSQDVRSNQPLHF.

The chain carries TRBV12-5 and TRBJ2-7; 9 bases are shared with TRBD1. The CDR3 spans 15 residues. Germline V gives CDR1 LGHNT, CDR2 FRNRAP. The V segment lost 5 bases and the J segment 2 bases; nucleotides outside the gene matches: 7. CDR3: CASGPRTGEPYEQYF. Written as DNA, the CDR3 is TGTGCTAGTGGTCCCAGGACAGGGGAACCCTACGAGCAGTACTTC.

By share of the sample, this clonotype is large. The chain's CDR3 is CSVEGGSAEAFF. Written as DNA, the CDR3 is TGCAGCGTTGAAGGTGGATCCGCTGAAGCTTTCTTT. This sequence joins TRBV29-1 and TRBJ1-1; D is ambiguous. In germline, CDR1 is SQVTM, CDR2 ANQGSEA. Trimming pared 1 base from V and 6 bases from J, leaving 9 bases between. The CDR3 sequence is 12 residues long. The complete variable domain, with remaining parts taken from reference TRBV29-1 and TRBJ1-1, reads SAVISQKPSRDICQRGTSLTIQCQVDSQVTMMFWYRQQPGQSLTLIATANQGSEATYESGFVIDKFPISRPNLTFSTLTVSNMSPEDSSIYLCSVEGGSAEAFFGQGTRLTVV.

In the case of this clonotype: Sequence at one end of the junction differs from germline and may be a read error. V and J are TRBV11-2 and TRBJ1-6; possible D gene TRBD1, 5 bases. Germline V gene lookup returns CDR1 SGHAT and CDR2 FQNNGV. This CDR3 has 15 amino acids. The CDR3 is CANSLGRDDSSPLHF. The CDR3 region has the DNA TGTGCCAACAGCTTAGGAAGGGACGATAGTTCACCCCTCCACTTT.

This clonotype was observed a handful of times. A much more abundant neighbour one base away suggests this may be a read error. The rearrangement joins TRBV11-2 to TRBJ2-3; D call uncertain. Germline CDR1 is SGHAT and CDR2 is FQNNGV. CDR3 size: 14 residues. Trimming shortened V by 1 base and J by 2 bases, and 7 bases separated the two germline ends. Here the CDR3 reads CASSLGRVTDTQYF. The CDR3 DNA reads TGTGCCAGCAGCTTAGGTAGGGTCACAGATACGCAGTATTTT.

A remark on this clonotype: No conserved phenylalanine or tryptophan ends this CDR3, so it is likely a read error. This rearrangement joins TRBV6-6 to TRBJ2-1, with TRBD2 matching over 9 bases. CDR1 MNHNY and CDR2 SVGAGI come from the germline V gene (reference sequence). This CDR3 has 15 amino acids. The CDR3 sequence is CASNWGGGAYNEQFI. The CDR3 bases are TGCGCCAGCAATTGGGGCGGGGGGGCCTACAATGAGCAGTTCATC.

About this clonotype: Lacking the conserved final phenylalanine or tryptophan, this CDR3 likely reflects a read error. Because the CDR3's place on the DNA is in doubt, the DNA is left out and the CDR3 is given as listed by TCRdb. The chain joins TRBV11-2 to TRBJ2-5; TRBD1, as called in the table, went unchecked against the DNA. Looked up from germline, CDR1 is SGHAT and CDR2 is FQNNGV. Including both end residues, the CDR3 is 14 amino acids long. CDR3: CASSSGQFQETQCL.

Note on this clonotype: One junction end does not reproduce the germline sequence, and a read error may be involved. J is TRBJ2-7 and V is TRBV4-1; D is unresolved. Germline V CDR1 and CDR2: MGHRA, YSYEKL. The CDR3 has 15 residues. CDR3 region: CASSQAGTRKHERYF. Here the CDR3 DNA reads TGCGCCAGCAGCCAGGCCGGTACACGGAAGCACGAGCGGTACTTC.